This T cell receptor (beta chain) was documented in a study of T cell responses to AZD1222 COVID-19 vaccine. Findings of the study overall: Seropositive status at baseline applied to only five or six AZD1222 recipients. Among the donors, most were white British and more were female, and clonal diversity was possibly underestimated. Spike regions recognized by vaccine-associated CD4 TCRs spanned the protein, led by 160-218 and 743-854.

On this clone itself: Antigen unknown.

Sequencing used immunoSEQ multiplex PCR; TCRdb keeps in-frame clones, though not all of them. The data hold more than 80,000 clones, with over 75% observed a single time. Germline V gives CDR1 SNHLY, CDR2 FYNNEI. The CDR3 spans 14 residues. Trimming stripped 3 bases from V and 2 bases from J, with 11 bases between. The material sequenced was peripheral blood, taken on day 0 of AZD1222 vaccination. J is TRBJ2-7 and V is TRBV2; D possibly corresponds to TRBD1 (6 bases). This receptor was taken from an adult in good health. This CDR3 reads CASSDNRVPYEQYF. CDR3 in DNA: TGTGCCAGCAGTGATAACAGGGTGCCCTACGAGCAGTACTTC.